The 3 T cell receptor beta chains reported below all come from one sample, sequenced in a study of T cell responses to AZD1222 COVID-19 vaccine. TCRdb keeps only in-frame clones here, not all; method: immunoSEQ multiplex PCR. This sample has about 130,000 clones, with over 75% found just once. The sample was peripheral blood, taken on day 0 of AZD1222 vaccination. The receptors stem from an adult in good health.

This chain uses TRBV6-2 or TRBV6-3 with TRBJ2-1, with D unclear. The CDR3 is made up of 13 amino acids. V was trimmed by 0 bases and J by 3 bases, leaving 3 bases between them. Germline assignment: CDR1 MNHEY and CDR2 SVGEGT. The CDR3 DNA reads TGTGCCAGCAGTTACTCGGGCTACAATGAGCAGTTCTTC. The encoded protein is CASSYSGYNEQFF.

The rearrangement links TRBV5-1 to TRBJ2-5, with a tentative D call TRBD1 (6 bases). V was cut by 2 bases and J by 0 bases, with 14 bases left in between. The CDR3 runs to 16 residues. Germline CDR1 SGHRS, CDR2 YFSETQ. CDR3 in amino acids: CASSLAGTQYQETQYF. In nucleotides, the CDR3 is TGCGCCAGCAGCTTAGCCGGGACACAGTACCAAGAGACCCAGTACTTC.

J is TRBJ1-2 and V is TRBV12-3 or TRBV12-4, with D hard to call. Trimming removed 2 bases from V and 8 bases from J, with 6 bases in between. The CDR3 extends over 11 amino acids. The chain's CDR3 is CASSLWEGYTF. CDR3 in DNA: TGTGCCAGCAGTTTATGGGAGGGCTACACCTTC.